This T cell receptor (beta chain) was profiled in a study of immune evolution from preneoplasia to lung adenocarcinoma. Study background: HLA loss of heterozygosity: about 7% AIS, about 15% MIA, around 33% ADC, none AAH.

Trimming removed 4 bases at V and 5 bases at J, with 6 bases between. This CDR3 is built from 11 residues. CDR1 and CDR2 from the germline V gene are SEHNR and FQNEAQ (reference sequence). Assay used: immunoSEQ multiplex PCR; TCRdb lists only in-frame clones, some missing. The sample records around 6,200 clones, about 81% being singletons. Details on this clone: Its antigen is unidentified.

Study outcomes and limitations: Highest clonality occurred in KRAS-mutant, not EGFR-mutant or double wild-type, nodules.

The J gene is TRBJ2-7, the V gene TRBV7-9, with no clear D. The receptor was isolated from a person aged 45 to 60 with lung adenocarcinoma. Sequencing used FFPE invasive lung adenocarcinoma tissue. The CDR3 spells CASSSSDEQYF. DNA of the CDR3: TGTGCCAGCAGCTCATCCGACGAGCAGTACTTC.